The rows below give T cell receptor beta chains drawn from one sample of a study of cytomegalovirus exposure and HLA in healthy donors. The repertoire was sequenced with immunoSEQ multiplex PCR; TCRdb's copy has only in-frame clones and lacks some. The sample contains 150,000 to 200,000 clones, around 79% of which appear only once. The sample consisted of PBMCs. The receptors were sampled from a woman in her thirties in good health and CMV-seropositive. Each CDR3 is given with its conserved first and last residue. A D gene is named only where the DNA matches it firmly. Size is stated for part of the rows, as once, few or many counts, or as a class when the clone is expanded.

D gene,J gene,clone size,V gene,CDR3 protein,CDR3 DNA
TRBD1,TRBJ2-3,once,TRBV5-1,CASRTGGTDTQYF,TGCGCCAGCAGGACAGGGGGCACAGATACGCAGTATTTT
.,TRBJ2-7,.,TRBV6-5,CASSYDWNRVYEQYF,TGTGCCAGCAGTTACGATTGGAACAGGGTCTACGAGCAGTACTTC
TRBD2,TRBJ2-2,.,TRBV5-1,CASSSDSGVNTGELFF,TGCGCCAGCAGCTCTGATAGCGGGGTGAACACCGGGGAGCTGTTTTTT
TRBD1,TRBJ1-6,.,TRBV7-9,CASSGPRDRGLFLHF,TGTGCCAGCAGCGGACCCCGGGACAGGGGCCTCTTCCTCCACTTT
.,TRBJ2-6,.,TRBV14,CASSPPPLGANVLTF,TGTGCCAGCAGCCCCCCTCCTCTCGGGGCCAACGTCCTGACTTTC
TRBD1,TRBJ1-2,.,TRBV18,CASSYGTGALFTRGYTF,TGTGCCAGCTCATATGGGACAGGGGCACTCTTCACCCGTGGCTACACCTTC
.,TRBJ2-5,.,TRBV7-8,CASSSALVQETQYF,TGTGCCAGCAGCTCGGCACTAGTCCAAGAGACCCAGTACTTC
.,TRBJ1-1,.,TRBV5-4,CASSLVQQNTEAFF,TGTGCCAGCAGCTTAGTACAGCAGAACACTGAAGCTTTCTTT
TRBD2,TRBJ2-1,.,TRBV29-1,CSVRTSVFNEQFF,TGCAGCGTCAGGACTAGCGTTTTCAATGAGCAGTTCTTC
TRBD1,TRBJ2-7,.,TRBV18,CASSPGQGAREQYF,TGTGCCAGCTCACCGGGACAGGGGGCGAGGGAGCAGTACTTC
.,TRBJ2-2,.,TRBV4-1,CASSQDRGRGLVTGELFF,TGCGCCAGCAGCCAAGATCGGGGCAGGGGCCTGGTCACCGGGGAGCTGTTTTTT
.,TRBJ1-3,.,TRBV5-1,CASSGGGSGNTIYF,TGCGCCAGCAGTGGCGGCGGGTCTGGAAACACCATATATTTT
TRBD1,TRBJ2-7,.,TRBV2,CACRGQVYEQYF,TGTGCCTGCCGGGGACAGGTCTACGAGCAGTACTTC
TRBD2,TRBJ2-2,.,TRBV6-6,CASRPPGTTATGELFF,TGTGCCAGCAGGCCGCCCGGGACTACGGCCACCGGGGAGCTGTTTTTT
TRBD1,TRBJ1-1,.,TRBV5-1,CASSSEGARAFF,TGCGCCAGCAGCTCGGAGGGGGCAAGAGCTTTCTTT
TRBD1,TRBJ1-1,once,TRBV7-9,CASSPAQTGINTEAFF,TGTGCCAGCAGCCCAGCCCAGACAGGGATAAACACTGAAGCTTTCTTT
TRBD1,TRBJ2-7,few,TRBV6-5,CASSRGQGALEQYF,TGTGCCAGCAGTCGGGGACAGGGGGCTCTCGAGCAGTACTTC
TRBD1,TRBJ1-2,once,TRBV5-1,CASSGQGAYGYTF,TGCGCCAGCAGCGGACAGGGGGCTTATGGCTACACCTTC
.,TRBJ1-4,.,TRBV4-2,CASSQATGTDVRSLRLFF,TGTGCCAGCAGCCAAGCTACAGGGACGGACGTAAGGTCACTCAGGCTGTTTTTT
TRBD1,TRBJ1-5,.,TRBV7-8,CASSSGQGLGNQPQHF,TGTGCCAGCAGCTCAGGACAGGGCCTTGGCAATCAGCCCCAGCATTTT
TRBD2,TRBJ2-3,.,TRBV6-5,CASTRSSGLDTQYF,TGTGCCAGCACTCGGTCTAGCGGGCTAGATACGCAGTATTTT
TRBD2,TRBJ2-7,.,TRBV7-7,CASSLYSGREYEQYF,TGTGCCAGCAGCTTATATAGCGGGAGGGAATACGAGCAGTACTTC
.,TRBJ1-4,once,TRBV10-2,CASSENRVPEKLFF,TGCGCCAGCAGTGAGAACAGGGTTCCTGAAAAACTGTTTTTT
TRBD2,TRBJ2-3,.,TRBV5-4,CASSAGLAGASSTDTQYF,TGTGCCAGCAGCGCCGGACTAGCGGGGGCCTCTAGCACAGATACGCAGTATTTT
TRBD2,TRBJ2-7,.,TRBV6-6,CATGTSAYEQYF,TGTGCCACCGGGACTAGCGCGTACGAGCAGTACTTC
.,TRBJ1-3,.,TRBV14,CASSQLTRQATGGNTIYF,TGTGCCAGCAGCCAACTAACTCGACAGGCGACGGGTGGAAACACCATATATTTT
.,TRBJ1-5,.,TRBV7-2,CASSLARNQPQHF,TGTGCCAGCAGCTTAGCTCGGAATCAGCCCCAGCATTTT
TRBD2,TRBJ2-7,.,TRBV6-5,CASSLAGGHEQYF,TGTGCCAGCAGTTTAGCGGGGGGGCACGAGCAGTACTTC
.,TRBJ2-4,.,TRBV18,CASSRTQSTLAKNIQYF,TGTGCCAGCTCCCGCACTCAATCCACTCTAGCCAAAAACATTCAGTACTTC
TRBD2,TRBJ2-5,.,TRBV4-3,CASSPRTSGRLETQYF,TGCGCCAGCAGCCCCCGGACTAGCGGGAGGTTGGAGACCCAGTACTTC
TRBD2,TRBJ2-7,.,TRBV30,CAYSGASGIDEQYF,TGTGCCTATTCCGGGGCTAGCGGGATCGACGAGCAGTACTTC
.,TRBJ2-7,.,TRBV2,CASTPSGVVREQYF,TGTGCCAGCACCCCCTCCGGGGTCGTTCGGGAGCAGTACTTC
.,TRBJ2-1,.,TRBV19,CASSIAGAAGYNEQFF,TGTGCCAGTAGTATAGCGGGAGCGGCCGGTTACAATGAGCAGTTCTTC
.,TRBJ1-2,.,TRBV4-2,CASSQERQAGYGYTF,TGTGCCAGCAGCCAAGAACGGCAGGCGGGATATGGCTACACCTTC
.,TRBJ2-3,.,TRBV29-1,CSVDRRGADTQYF,TGCAGCGTTGATAGGCGCGGAGCAGATACGCAGTATTTT
TRBD1,TRBJ2-7,.,TRBV29-1,CSVSGGERSYEQYF,TGCAGCGTTTCAGGGGGCGAGAGATCCTACGAGCAGTACTTC
.,TRBJ2-1,.,TRBV7-9,CASSLFPNNEQFF,TGTGCCAGCAGCTTATTCCCCAACAATGAGCAGTTCTTC
TRBD2,TRBJ2-5,few,TRBV6-6,CASRLTSGSGETQYF,TGTGCCAGCAGGCTGACTAGCGGGAGTGGAGAGACCCAGTACTTC
.,TRBJ2-5,.,TRBV13,CASSFLEETQYF,TGTGCCAGCAGCTTTTTAGAAGAGACCCAGTACTTC
.,TRBJ2-1,.,TRBV4-1,CASSQAPGEDEQFF,TGCGCCAGCAGCCAAGCCCCTGGGGAGGATGAGCAGTTCTTC